The 3 T cell receptor beta chains below were found in one sample sequenced in a study of T cell responses to AZD1222 COVID-19 vaccine. The assay was immunoSEQ multiplex PCR, and TCRdb's table has in-frame clones only and misses some. The sample has 90,000 to 120,000 clones, 87% seen once. The sequencing here drew on peripheral blood, taken on day 0 of AZD1222 vaccination. Source of these receptors: an adult in good health.

In this sample, this clone turned up once. The chain is built from TRBV5-5 and TRBJ1-2, with no clear D. Trimming shortened V by 4 bases and J by 8 bases, and 6 bases separated the two germline ends. The CDR3 extends over 10 amino acids. Germline CDR1 SGHKS, CDR2 YYEKEE (reference sequence). CDR3 loop: CASSGVGYTF. CDR3 in DNA: TGTGCCAGCAGCGGGGTAGGCTACACCTTC.

V and J are TRBV19 and TRBJ2-7; 8 bases map to TRBD2. The V segment lost 3 bases and the J segment 6 bases; nucleotides outside the gene matches: 7. The CDR3 contains 14 residues. The germline V gene has CDR1 LNHDA and CDR2 SQIVND (reference sequence). The CDR3 DNA follows: TGTGCCAGTAGTATTACAGCGGGGGCCCTCGAGCAGTACTTC. Its protein product is CASSITAGALEQYF.

This clone appeared a few times. J is TRBJ1-1 and V is TRBV7-6, with D unresolved. The V end was cut by 0 bases, the J end by 1 base, with 6 bases between. Germline CDR1 reads SGHVS; CDR2 reads FNYEAQ. The CDR3 extends over 14 amino acids. For the CDR3, the DNA is TGTGCCAGCAGCTTAGCGCTCGGGAACACTGAAGCTTTCTTT. Translating gives CASSLALGNTEAFF. Looking up the rest from reference TRBV7-6 and TRBJ1-1 gives the full variable domain: GAGVSQSPRYKVTKRGQDVALRCDPISGHVSLYWYRQALGQGPEFLTYFNYEAQQDKSGLPNDRFSAERPEGSISTLTIQRTEQRDSAMYRCASSLALGNTEAFFGQGTRLTVV.